The 2 T cell receptor beta chains below were found in one sample sequenced in a study of vaccination effects on CD4 cells after COVID-19. Antigen specificity for these receptors is unknown. Profiling relied on immunoSEQ multiplex PCR, and the TCRdb table lists in-frame clones only, not all of them. The profile covers 40,000 to 55,000 clones, with approximately 82% appearing a single time and 3.5% to 4.5% taken by the ten largest. Following 10 days of culture, CD4+ T cells were isolated. Their SARS-CoV-2 infection, verified by PCR, occurred between March and December 2020. Two-dose BNT162b2 or mRNA-1273 vaccination was given to participants. This material consisted of CD4+ T cells from PBMCs cultured without peptide, taken after COVID-19 vaccination. These receptors all come from a human donor who had a prior SARS-CoV-2 infection.

The CDR3 sequence is CASTTNRGVQETQYF. Written as DNA, the CDR3 is TGTGCCAGCACCACCAATCGTGGGGTCCAAGAGACCCAGTACTTC. The gene calls are TRBV25-1 and TRBJ2-5; D is ambiguous. V was trimmed by 7 bases and J by 1 base, leaving 16 bases between them. Germline CDR1 and CDR2: MGHDK and SYGVNS. This CDR3 region has 15 residues.

This clone has only a few counts. This chain uses TRBV14 with TRBJ1-3; D gene unclear. V was clipped by 2 bases and J by 4 bases, with 9 bases between them. Per germline, CDR1 SGHDN and CDR2 FVKESK. The length of the CDR3 is 14 residues. Here the CDR3 reads CASSQSGSGNTIYF. The CDR3 bases are TGTGCCAGCAGCCAAAGTGGGTCCGGAAACACCATATATTTT.